Listed below are T cell receptor beta chains from one sample, sequenced in a study of type 1 regulatory T cells. MiXCR, run by TCRdb on the reads, gives a single entry per CDR3 protein. This repertoire shows roughly 60,000 distinct CDR3 sequences, roughly 60% found once; its top ten account for 1.8%. No antigen has been identified for these receptors. Sequenced material: cultured non-Tr1 T cells, either the whole culture or a sorted T cell fraction (not recorded which). The receptors originated from a human donor in good health. CDR3s include the opening cysteine and the closing phenylalanine or tryptophan. The D gene is left open where the match is weak. Rows give clone size only sometimes, using once, few, many, or a class for an expanded clone.

J,size,D,V,DNA,CDR3
TRBJ1-5,.,.,TRBV3-1,TGTGCCAGCAGCCAAGCCCGTGATCAGCCCCAGCATTTT,CASSQARDQPQHF
TRBJ2-3,.,.,TRBV24-1,TGTGCCACCAGTGATTTCCGGCCCACGCAGTATTTT,CATSDFRPTQYF
TRBJ1-2,.,.,TRBV12-3/TRBV12-4,TGTGCCAGCAGTTTTGGTCCGTCAGACTATGGCTACACCTTC,CASSFGPSDYGYTF
TRBJ2-3,.,.,TRBV3-1,TGTGCCAGCAGCCCAAGTCGGGATACGCAGTATTTT,CASSPSRDTQYF
TRBJ2-1,.,.,TRBV15,TGTGCCACCAGCACCCCTTTCCGCGGGTACTACAATGAGCAGTTCTTC,CATSTPFRGYYNEQFF
TRBJ2-1,.,.,TRBV12-3/TRBV12-4,TGTGCCAGCACCCCGGGCAACAGGGACAATGAGCAGTTCTTC,CASTPGNRDNEQFF
TRBJ2-4,.,TRBD2,TRBV7-2,TGTGCCAGCAGCTTAGCAGCGGGAGGTTTGGACATTCAGTACTTC,CASSLAAGGLDIQYF
TRBJ2-4,.,.,TRBV18,TGTGCCAGCTCACCATTAAGCGTAGGGGCCAAAAACATTCAGTACTTC,CASSPLSVGAKNIQYF
TRBJ1-1,.,.,TRBV27,TGTGCCAGCACCAGGGGAAGACACGAGATGAACACTGAAGCTTTCTTT,CASTRGRHEMNTEAFF
TRBJ2-1,few,TRBD1,TRBV19,TGTGCCAGTAGTAGGGGACAGAACTCCTACAATGAGCAGTTCTTC,CASSRGQNSYNEQFF
TRBJ2-5,.,TRBD2,TRBV11-2,TGTGCCAGCAGCTCCAACACGGGAGGAGGAGAGACCCAGTACTTC,CASSSNTGGGETQYF
TRBJ2-1,.,TRBD2,TRBV5-6,TGTGCCAGCAACTTTTATGGGCTAGCGGGACCTGTTGAGCAGTTCTTC,CASNFYGLAGPVEQFF
TRBJ2-5,.,.,TRBV5-1,TGCGCCAGCAGCCCCGGGGCTGGTCCAGGGACCCAGTACTTC,CASSPGAGPGTQYF
TRBJ2-4,many,.,TRBV7-9,TGTGCCAGCAGCTTATCGCGTGGAGGGGGAGACATTCAGTACTTC,CASSLSRGGGDIQYF
TRBJ1-1,.,.,TRBV19,TGTGCCAGTAGTATTAACGGCCGAACAGATGAAGCTTTCTTT,CASSINGRTDEAFF
TRBJ1-2,.,TRBD1,TRBV12-3/TRBV12-4,TGTGCCAGCAGTTTAGCTATACAGGGGGCTGAGGTCTATGGCTACACCTTC,CASSLAIQGAEVYGYTF
TRBJ2-3,.,.,TRBV20-1,TGCAGTGCCAGGTCGAGGGACACAGATACGCAGTATTTT,CSARSRDTDTQYF
TRBJ2-5,.,TRBD2,TRBV15,TGTGCCACCAGCAGCAGACTAGCGGGAGGGCAAGAGACCCAGTACTTC,CATSSRLAGGQETQYF
TRBJ2-3,.,.,TRBV10-3,TGTGCCATCAACGGGGGTATGGTAGATACGCAGTATTTT,CAINGGMVDTQYF
TRBJ1-5,.,.,TRBV6-1,TGTGCCAGCAGTGATTCGGGCATTGGCAATCAGCCCCAGCATTTT,CASSDSGIGNQPQHF
TRBJ2-7,.,TRBD2,TRBV5-1,TGCGCCAGCAGCACGGGGGGGTCCCTGGAGCAGTACTTC,CASSTGGSLEQYF
TRBJ1-2,.,.,TRBV19,TGTGCCAGTAGTAGTCAGGTCAGGGATGGCTACACCTTC,CASSSQVRDGYTF
TRBJ1-2,few,.,TRBV7-2,TGTGCCAGCGCGTCGGCCCAGGTCTTCGGCTACACCTTC,CASASAQVFGYTF
TRBJ2-5,few,TRBD1,TRBV6-1,TGTGCCAGCAGAACCGGGACAGGGGAGGAGACCCAGTACTTC,CASRTGTGEETQYF
TRBJ2-7,.,.,TRBV12-3/TRBV12-4,TGTGCCAGCACCTCCCGGACAGCAAACTACGAGCAGTACTTC,CASTSRTANYEQYF
TRBJ2-2,few,.,TRBV5-1,TGCGCCAGCAGCTTGGGCGGGGCGAACACCGGGGAGCTGTTTTTT,CASSLGGANTGELFF
TRBJ2-3,.,TRBD2,TRBV28,TGTGCCAGCTGGACTAGCGGGAGGAGGGCAGATACGCAGTATTTT,CASWTSGRRADTQYF
TRBJ1-1,few,.,TRBV20-1,TGCAGTGCTAGTAACAGATTGAACACTGAAGCTTTCTTT,CSASNRLNTEAFF
TRBJ1-3,.,.,TRBV5-1,TGCGCCAGCAGCTGGGAAGAGGGAAACACCATATATTTT,CASSWEEGNTIYF
TRBJ1-5,.,.,TRBV15,TGTGCCACCAGCAGAGATCAGCAGCCCCAGCATTTT,CATSRDQQPQHF
TRBJ2-7,.,TRBD2,TRBV24-1,TGTGCCACCAGTGACTCGGGACGGAGGGGACTAGCCGACTCCTACGAGCAGTACTTC,CATSDSGRRGLADSYEQYF
TRBJ2-5,.,.,TRBV19,TGTGCCAGTAGTGGAGACAGCCAGGAGACCCAGTACTTC,CASSGDSQETQYF
TRBJ2-7,few,TRBD1,TRBV20-1,TGCAGTGCTCGTCCCCCCGGGACAGGGACCTACGAGCAGTACTTC,CSARPPGTGTYEQYF
TRBJ2-3,.,.,TRBV20-1,TGCAGTGCTCAGACCACGGGCACAGATACGCAGTATTTT,CSAQTTGTDTQYF
TRBJ2-3,.,.,TRBV19,TGTGCCAGTAGTACAGCGGAAAAGAGCACAGATACGCAGTATTTT,CASSTAEKSTDTQYF
TRBJ1-5,.,.,TRBV28,TGTGCCAGCAGTGGGGATAGGCCCCAGCATTTT,CASSGDRPQHF
TRBJ2-7,.,.,TRBV5-1,TGCGCCAGCAGGGATAGGGACGAGCAGTACTTC,CASRDRDEQYF
TRBJ2-7,few,.,TRBV12-3/TRBV12-4,TGTGCCAGCAGGAAGGCGGGACAGTTCTACGAGCAGTACTTC,CASRKAGQFYEQYF
TRBJ2-7,few,TRBD1,TRBV6-2/TRBV6-3,TGTGCCAGCAGCAGGGGACAGGTCAGCTACGAGCAGTACTTC,CASSRGQVSYEQYF
TRBJ1-1,.,.,TRBV12-3/TRBV12-4,TGTGCCAGCAGTTTGATACAGGGGAACACTGAAGCTTTCTTT,CASSLIQGNTEAFF
TRBJ1-5,.,.,TRBV6-2/TRBV6-3,.,CASSSSDREVTGPQHF
TRBJ2-5,.,.,TRBV7-9,TGTGCCAGCAGCTACGGGGCTTCGTACCAAGAGACCCAGTACTTC,CASSYGASYQETQYF
TRBJ2-7,once,TRBD2,TRBV20-1,TGCAGTGCCGAGGTTCTAGCGGGGAATGAGCAGTACTTC,CSAEVLAGNEQYF
TRBJ2-7,.,TRBD1,TRBV15,TGTGCCACCAGCAGAGATGGACAGGGGGCTTTTGACGAGCAGTACTTC,CATSRDGQGAFDEQYF
TRBJ1-1,.,.,TRBV20-1,TGCAGTGCTAGGCCCCCGGGGGGGGTCGGCACTGAAGCTTTCTTT,CSARPPGGVGTEAFF
TRBJ1-6,.,.,TRBV4-1,TGCGCCAGCAGCCAGAGTGCCGCGCACGGGACGAATTCACCCCTCCACTTT,CASSQSAAHGTNSPLHF
TRBJ2-5,.,TRBD1,TRBV28,TGTGCCAGCAGTTTAGAACAGGGGGTTAGAAAGACCCAGTACTTC,CASSLEQGVRKTQYF
TRBJ2-1,.,.,TRBV10-2,TGCGCCAGCCGCAACAGGCAGCCTCAGGGGAATGAGCAGTTCTTC,CASRNRQPQGNEQFF
TRBJ2-2,once,.,TRBV5-1,TGCGCCAGCAGCTTGGACTACACCGGGGAGCTGTTTTTT,CASSLDYTGELFF
TRBJ2-2,.,TRBD2,TRBV6-4,TGTGCCAGCAGTGAGGAACTAGCGGGAGTCACCGGGGAGCTGTTTTTT,CASSEELAGVTGELFF
TRBJ1-2,.,.,TRBV19,TGTGCCAGTAGACAGGCAAACTATGGCTACACCTTC,CASRQANYGYTF
TRBJ1-5,few,TRBD1,TRBV6-6,TGTGCCACACGACCGGGACAGGGAGTAGGCAATCAGCCCCAGCATTTT,CATRPGQGVGNQPQHF